Listed below are T cell receptor beta chains from one sample, sequenced in a study of T cell changes during pregnancy in multiple sclerosis. TCRdb keeps only in-frame clones here, not all; method: immunoSEQ multiplex PCR. The sample contains tens of thousands of clones, 70% to 90% of which appear only once. Sequenced here: peripheral blood, sampled in the first trimester of pregnancy. The origin of the receptors is a female donor with multiple sclerosis, enrolled in a pregnancy study. Each CDR3 is given with its conserved first and last residue. The D gene is left open where the match is weak. Clone size is not always given. Where it is, it says once, few, many or a class for expanded clones.

J gene,CDR3 length,D gene,V gene,clone size,CDR3 protein,CDR3 DNA
TRBJ2-1,15,TRBD2,TRBV19,once,CASSGGGLGGNEQFF,TGTGCCAGTAGTGGGGGGGGACTAGGGGGCAATGAGCAGTTCTTC
TRBJ2-1,14,NA,TRBV6-5,NA,CASGRTAGYNEQFF,TGTGCCAGTGGACGCACGGCGGGTTACAATGAGCAGTTCTTC
TRBJ2-1,15,TRBD2,TRBV10-3,NA,CAITPGGVVNNEQFF,TGTGCCATCACGCCGGGAGGAGTAGTTAACAATGAGCAGTTCTTC
TRBJ2-7,15,TRBD2,TRBV7-7,NA,CASSPLAGESYEQYF,TGTGCTAGCAGCCCACTAGCGGGAGAGAGCTACGAGCAGTACTTC
TRBJ2-1,13,NA,TRBV6-5,NA,CASSYTGYNEQFF,TGTGCCAGCAGTTACACGGGTTACAATGAGCAGTTCTTC
TRBJ1-1,17,TRBD1,TRBV10-3,NA,CAISESMGGQGRAEAFF,TGTGCCATCAGTGAGTCGATGGGGGGACAGGGGAGGGCTGAAGCTTTCTTT
TRBJ2-5,13,TRBD1,TRBV6-5,NA,CASSFTGGETQYF,TGTGCCAGCAGTTTTACAGGGGGGGAGACCCAGTACTTC
TRBJ1-5,13,NA,TRBV6-6,NA,CASSYSTEGPQHF,TGTGCCAGCAGTTACTCGACGGAGGGGCCCCAGCATTTT
TRBJ1-1,17,TRBD1,TRBV28,NA,CASSLWDRGQGTTEAFF,TGTGCCAGCAGTTTATGGGACAGGGGGCAAGGTACAACTGAAGCTTTCTTT
TRBJ1-3,11,NA,TRBV29-1,NA,CSGAFRNTIYF,TGCAGCGGGGCTTTCCGAAACACCATATATTTT
TRBJ2-5,14,NA,TRBV5-1,NA,CASRPTGNQETQYF,TGCGCCAGCAGACCTACAGGGAACCAAGAGACCCAGTACTTC
TRBJ1-1,13,TRBD1,TRBV29-1,few,CSAGTALNTEAFF,TGCAGCGCCGGGACAGCATTGAACACTGAAGCTTTCTTT
TRBJ2-2,17,TRBD1,TRBV7-9,NA,CASSKRTGGAYTGELFF,TGTGCCAGCAGCAAAAGGACAGGGGGCGCTTACACCGGGGAGCTGTTTTTT
TRBJ2-7,16,NA,TRBV5-4,NA,CASSPGLPTSSYEQYF,TGTGCCAGCAGCCCTGGACTTCCTACTAGCTCCTACGAGCAGTACTTC
TRBJ2-2,16,TRBD2,TRBV6-4,NA,CASSASGTSHPGELFF,TGTGCCAGCAGTGCCTCCGGGACTAGCCATCCCGGGGAGCTGTTTTTT
TRBJ2-1,14,NA,TRBV5-4,NA,CASSLETRSDEQFF,TGTGCCAGCAGCCTCGAGACTAGGTCCGATGAGCAGTTCTTC
TRBJ2-1,19,NA,TRBV23-1,NA,CASSQSNLSMEGPDNEQFF,TGCGCCAGCAGTCAATCGAATCTGTCAATGGAGGGACCGGACAATGAGCAGTTCTTC